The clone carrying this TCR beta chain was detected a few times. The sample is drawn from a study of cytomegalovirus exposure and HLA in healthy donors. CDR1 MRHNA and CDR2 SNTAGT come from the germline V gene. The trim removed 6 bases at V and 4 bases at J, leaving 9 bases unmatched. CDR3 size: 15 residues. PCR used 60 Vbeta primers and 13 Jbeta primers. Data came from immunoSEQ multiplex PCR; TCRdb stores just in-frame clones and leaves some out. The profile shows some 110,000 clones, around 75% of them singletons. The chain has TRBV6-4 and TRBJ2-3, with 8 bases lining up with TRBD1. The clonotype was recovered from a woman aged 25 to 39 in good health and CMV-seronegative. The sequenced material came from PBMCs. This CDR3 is CASSVDRGSADTQYF. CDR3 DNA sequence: TGTGCCAGCAGCGTAGACAGGGGAAGCGCAGATACGCAGTATTTT.